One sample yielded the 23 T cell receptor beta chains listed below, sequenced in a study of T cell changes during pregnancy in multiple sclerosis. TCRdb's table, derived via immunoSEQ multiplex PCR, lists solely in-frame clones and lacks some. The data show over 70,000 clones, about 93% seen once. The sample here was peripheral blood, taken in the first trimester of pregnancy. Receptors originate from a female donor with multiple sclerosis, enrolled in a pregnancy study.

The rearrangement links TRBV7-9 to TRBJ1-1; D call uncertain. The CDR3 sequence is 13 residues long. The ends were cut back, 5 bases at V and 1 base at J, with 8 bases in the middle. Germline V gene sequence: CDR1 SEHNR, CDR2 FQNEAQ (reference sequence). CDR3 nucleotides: TGTGCCAGCAGCCCCAGAAGGAACACTGAAGCTTTCTTT. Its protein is CASSPRRNTEAFF. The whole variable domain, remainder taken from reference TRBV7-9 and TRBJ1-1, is DTGVSQNPRHKITKRGQNVTFRCDPISEHNRLYWYRQTLGQGPEFLTYFQNEAQLEKSRLLSDRFSAERPKGSFSTLEIQRTEQGDSAMYLCASSPRRNTEAFFGQGTRLTVV.

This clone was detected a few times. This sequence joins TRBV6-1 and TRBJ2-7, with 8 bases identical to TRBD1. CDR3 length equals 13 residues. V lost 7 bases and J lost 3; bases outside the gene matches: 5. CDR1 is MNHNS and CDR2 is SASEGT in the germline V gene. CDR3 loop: CASTLGQGYEQYF. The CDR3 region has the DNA TGTGCCAGCACCCTAGGACAGGGCTACGAGCAGTACTTC.

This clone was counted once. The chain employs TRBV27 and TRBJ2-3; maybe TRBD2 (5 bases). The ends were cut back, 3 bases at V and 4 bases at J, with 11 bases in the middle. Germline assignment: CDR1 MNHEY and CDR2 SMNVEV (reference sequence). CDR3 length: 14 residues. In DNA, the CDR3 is TGTGCCAGCAGTTTGGGAGCGTACCCAGATACGCAGTATTTT. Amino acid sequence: CASSLGAYPDTQYF.

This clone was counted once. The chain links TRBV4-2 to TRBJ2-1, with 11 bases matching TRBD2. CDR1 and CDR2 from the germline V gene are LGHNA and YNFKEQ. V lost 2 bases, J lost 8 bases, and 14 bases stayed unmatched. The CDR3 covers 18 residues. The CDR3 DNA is TGTGCCAGCAGCCAACTTGGGACTAGCGGAGAGGTTACAGATGAGCAGTTCTTC. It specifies CASSQLGTSGEVTDEQFF.

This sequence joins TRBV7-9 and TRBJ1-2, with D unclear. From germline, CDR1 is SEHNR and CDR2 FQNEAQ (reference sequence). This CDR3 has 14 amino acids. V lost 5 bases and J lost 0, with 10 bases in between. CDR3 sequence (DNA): TGTGCCAGCAGCCCAGTCTGGTCTAACTATGGCTACACCTTC. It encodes CASSPVWSNYGYTF.

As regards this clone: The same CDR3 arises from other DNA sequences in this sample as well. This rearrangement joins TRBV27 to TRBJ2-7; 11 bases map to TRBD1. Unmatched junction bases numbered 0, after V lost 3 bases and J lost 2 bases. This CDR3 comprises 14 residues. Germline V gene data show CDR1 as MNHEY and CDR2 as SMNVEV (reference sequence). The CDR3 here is CASSLGQGAYEQYF. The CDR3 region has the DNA TGTGCCAGCAGTTTGGGACAGGGGGCCTACGAGCAGTACTTC.

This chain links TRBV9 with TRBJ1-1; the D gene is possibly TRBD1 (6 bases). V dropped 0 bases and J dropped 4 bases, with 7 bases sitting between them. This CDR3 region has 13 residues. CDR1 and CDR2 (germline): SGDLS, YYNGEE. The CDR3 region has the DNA TGTGCCAGCAGCGTAGTCAGGGGCACTGAAGCTTTCTTT. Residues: CASSVVRGTEAFF.

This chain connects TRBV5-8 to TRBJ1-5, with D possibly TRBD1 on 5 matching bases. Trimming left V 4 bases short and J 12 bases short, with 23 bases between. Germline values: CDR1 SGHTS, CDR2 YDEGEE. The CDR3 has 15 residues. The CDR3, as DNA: TGTGCCAGCAGCCTAACGACAGTGGGTATGGATTTCCAGCATTTT. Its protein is CASSLTTVGMDFQHF.

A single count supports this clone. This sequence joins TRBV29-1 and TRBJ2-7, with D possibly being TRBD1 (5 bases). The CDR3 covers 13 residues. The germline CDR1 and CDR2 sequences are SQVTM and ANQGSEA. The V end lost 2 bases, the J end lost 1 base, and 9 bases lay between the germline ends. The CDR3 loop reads CSVETGSSYEQYF. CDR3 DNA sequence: TGCAGCGTTGAAACAGGATCATCCTACGAGCAGTACTTC.

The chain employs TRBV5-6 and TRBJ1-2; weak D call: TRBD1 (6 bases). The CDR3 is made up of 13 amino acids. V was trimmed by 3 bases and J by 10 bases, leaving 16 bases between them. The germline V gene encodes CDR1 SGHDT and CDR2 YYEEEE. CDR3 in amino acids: CASSSITGSHYTF. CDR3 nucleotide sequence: TGTGCCAGCAGCTCAATTACAGGGAGTCACTACACCTTC.

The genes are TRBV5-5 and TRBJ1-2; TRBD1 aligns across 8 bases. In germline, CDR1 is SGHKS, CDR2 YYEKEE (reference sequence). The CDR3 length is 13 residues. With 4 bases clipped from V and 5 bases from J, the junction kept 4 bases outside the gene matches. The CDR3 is CASSPGTGYGYTF. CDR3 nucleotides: TGTGCCAGCAGCCCCGGGACAGGATATGGCTACACCTTC.

The CDR3 protein is CASSGRGQPQHF. DNA of the CDR3: TGTGCCAGCAGTGGAAGGGGGCAGCCCCAGCATTTT. The V and J genes are TRBV2 and TRBJ1-5; a possible D gene is TRBD1 (6 bases). The germline CDR1 and CDR2 sequences are SNHLY and FYNNEI. V lost 4 bases and J 7 bases, leaving 8 bases between the germline ends. This CDR3 is built from 12 residues. Using reference TRBV2 and TRBJ1-5 for the parts outside the CDR3, the full variable domain is EPEVTQTPSHQVTQMGQEVILRCVPISNHLYFYWYRQILGQKVEFLVSFYNNEISEKSEIFDDQFSVERPDGSNFTLKIRSTKLEDSAMYFCASSGRGQPQHFGDGTRLSIL.

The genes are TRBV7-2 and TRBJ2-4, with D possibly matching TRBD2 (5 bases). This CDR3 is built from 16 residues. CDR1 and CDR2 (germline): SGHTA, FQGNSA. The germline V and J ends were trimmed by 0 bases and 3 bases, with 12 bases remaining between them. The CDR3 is CASSLAVGLIKNIQYF. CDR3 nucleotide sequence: TGTGCCAGCAGCTTAGCCGTCGGACTGATCAAAAACATTCAGTACTTC.

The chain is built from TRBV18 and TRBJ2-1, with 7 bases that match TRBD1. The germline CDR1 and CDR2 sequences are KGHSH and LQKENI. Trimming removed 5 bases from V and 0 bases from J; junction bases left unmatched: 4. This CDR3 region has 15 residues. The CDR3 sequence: CASSTDRSSYNEQFF. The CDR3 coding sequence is TGTGCCAGCTCAACGGACAGGAGCTCCTACAATGAGCAGTTCTTC.

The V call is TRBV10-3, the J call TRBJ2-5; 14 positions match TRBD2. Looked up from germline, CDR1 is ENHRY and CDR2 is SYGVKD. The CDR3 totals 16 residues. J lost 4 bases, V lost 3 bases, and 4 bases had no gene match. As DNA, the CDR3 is TGTGCCATCAGTGACGGGACTAGCGGGGGAGGAGAGACCCAGTACTTC. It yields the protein CAISDGTSGGGETQYF.

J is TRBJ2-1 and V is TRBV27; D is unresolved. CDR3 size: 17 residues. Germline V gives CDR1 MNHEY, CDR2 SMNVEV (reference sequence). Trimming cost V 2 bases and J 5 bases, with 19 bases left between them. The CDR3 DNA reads TGTGCCAGCAGTTTACTGGGCCGTACTTATTCCAACAATGAGCAGTTCTTC. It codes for CASSLLGRTYSNNEQFF.

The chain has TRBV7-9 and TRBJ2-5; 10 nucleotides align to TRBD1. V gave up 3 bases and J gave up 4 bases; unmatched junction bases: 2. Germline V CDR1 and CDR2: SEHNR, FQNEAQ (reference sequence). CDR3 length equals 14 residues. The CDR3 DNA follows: TGTGCCAGCAGCTTTGGACAGGGGGGAGAGACCCAGTACTTC. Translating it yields CASSFGQGGETQYF. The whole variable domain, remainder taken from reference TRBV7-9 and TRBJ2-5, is DTGVSQNPRHKITKRGQNVTFRCDPISEHNRLYWYRQTLGQGPEFLTYFQNEAQLEKSRLLSDRFSAERPKGSFSTLEIQRTEQGDSAMYLCASSFGQGGETQYFGPGTRLLVL.

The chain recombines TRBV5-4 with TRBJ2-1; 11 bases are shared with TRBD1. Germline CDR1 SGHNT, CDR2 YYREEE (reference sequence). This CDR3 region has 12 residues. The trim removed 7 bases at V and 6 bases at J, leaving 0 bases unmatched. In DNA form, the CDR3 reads TGTGCCAGCGGGACAGGGGGCAATGAGCAGTTCTTC. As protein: CASGTGGNEQFF. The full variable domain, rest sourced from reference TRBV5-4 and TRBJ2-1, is ETGVTQSPTHLIKTRGQQVTLRCSSQSGHNTVSWYQQALGQGPQFIFQYYREEENGRGNFPPRFSGLQFPNYSSELNVNALELDDSALYLCASGTGGNEQFFGPGTRLTVL.

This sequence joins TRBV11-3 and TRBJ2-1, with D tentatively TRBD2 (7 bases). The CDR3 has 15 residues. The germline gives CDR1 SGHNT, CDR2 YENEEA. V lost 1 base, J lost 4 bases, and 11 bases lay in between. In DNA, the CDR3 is TGTGCCAGCAGCTTAGCGGGGGGCAGGTACAATGAGCAGTTCTTC. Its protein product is CASSLAGGRYNEQFF.

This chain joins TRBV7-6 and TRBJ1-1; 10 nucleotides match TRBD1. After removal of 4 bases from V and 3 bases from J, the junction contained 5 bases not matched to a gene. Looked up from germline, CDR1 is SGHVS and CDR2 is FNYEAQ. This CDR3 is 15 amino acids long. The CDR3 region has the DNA TGTGCCAGCAGCTCCCCGACAGGGGGCTACACTGAAGCTTTCTTT. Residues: CASSSPTGGYTEAFF.

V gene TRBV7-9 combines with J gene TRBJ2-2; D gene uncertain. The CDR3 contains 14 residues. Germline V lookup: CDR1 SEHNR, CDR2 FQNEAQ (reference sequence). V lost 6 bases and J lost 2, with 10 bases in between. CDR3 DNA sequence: TGTGCCAGCAGGACTCCCATAAACACCGGGGAGCTGTTTTTT. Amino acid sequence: CASRTPINTGELFF.

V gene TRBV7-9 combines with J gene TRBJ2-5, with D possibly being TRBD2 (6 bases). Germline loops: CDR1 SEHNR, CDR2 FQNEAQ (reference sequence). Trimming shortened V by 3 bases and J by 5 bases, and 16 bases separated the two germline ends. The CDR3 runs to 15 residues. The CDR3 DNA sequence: TGTGCCAGCAGCTTCGGGACTGTTGTAGCGGAGACCCAGTACTTC. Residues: CASSFGTVVAETQYF.

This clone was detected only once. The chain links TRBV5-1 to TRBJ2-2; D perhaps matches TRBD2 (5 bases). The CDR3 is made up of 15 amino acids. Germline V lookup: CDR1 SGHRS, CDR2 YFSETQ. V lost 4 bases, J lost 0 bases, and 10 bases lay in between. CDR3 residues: CASSPLATNTGELFF. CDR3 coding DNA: TGCGCCAGCAGCCCGCTAGCAACGAACACCGGGGAGCTGTTTTTT.